The 3 T cell receptor beta chains below come from one sample, sequenced in a study of blood T cells in healthy people across ages. Through a sample-barcoded 5' primer and a J-beta primer mix, a second PCR was run for 7 to 11 cycles. TCRdb analysed the 5' RACE reads with MiXCR anew, one entry per CDR3 protein. The sample lists about 570,000 distinct CDR3 sequences, approximately 25% occurring once. Sequencing was performed on blood. All receptors come from a woman aged 70 to 79 in good health.

The chain has TRBV7-2 and TRBJ2-4; D call uncertain. Germline assignment: CDR1 SGHTA and CDR2 FQGNSA. CDR3 length: 16 residues. Trimming pared 7 bases from V and 3 bases from J, leaving 19 bases between. The CDR3 nucleotides read TGTGCCAGCACCAACCTCGGCCGGGTTGGCAAAAACATTCAGTACTTC. It codes for CASTNLGRVGKNIQYF.

This clonotype was recorded a few times. The chain carries TRBV7-9 and TRBJ2-2, with 12 positions matching TRBD2. This CDR3 comprises 15 residues. J lost 5 bases, V lost 5 bases, and 3 bases had no gene match. The germline V gene has CDR1 SEHNR and CDR2 FQNEAQ (reference sequence). CDR3 in amino acids: CASSPTSGGTGELFF. The CDR3 DNA reads as TGTGCCAGCAGCCCGACTAGCGGGGGAACCGGGGAGCTGTTTTTT.

The rearrangement uses TRBV2 and TRBJ2-3, with 8 bases identical to TRBD1. The CDR3 consists of 12 residues. With 6 bases clipped from V and 7 bases from J, the junction kept 3 bases outside the gene matches. Germline lookup yields CDR1 SNHLY and CDR2 FYNNEI. For the CDR3, the DNA is TGTGCCAGCAGGGACAGGGAGAATACGCAGTATTTT. Translated: CASRDRENTQYF.